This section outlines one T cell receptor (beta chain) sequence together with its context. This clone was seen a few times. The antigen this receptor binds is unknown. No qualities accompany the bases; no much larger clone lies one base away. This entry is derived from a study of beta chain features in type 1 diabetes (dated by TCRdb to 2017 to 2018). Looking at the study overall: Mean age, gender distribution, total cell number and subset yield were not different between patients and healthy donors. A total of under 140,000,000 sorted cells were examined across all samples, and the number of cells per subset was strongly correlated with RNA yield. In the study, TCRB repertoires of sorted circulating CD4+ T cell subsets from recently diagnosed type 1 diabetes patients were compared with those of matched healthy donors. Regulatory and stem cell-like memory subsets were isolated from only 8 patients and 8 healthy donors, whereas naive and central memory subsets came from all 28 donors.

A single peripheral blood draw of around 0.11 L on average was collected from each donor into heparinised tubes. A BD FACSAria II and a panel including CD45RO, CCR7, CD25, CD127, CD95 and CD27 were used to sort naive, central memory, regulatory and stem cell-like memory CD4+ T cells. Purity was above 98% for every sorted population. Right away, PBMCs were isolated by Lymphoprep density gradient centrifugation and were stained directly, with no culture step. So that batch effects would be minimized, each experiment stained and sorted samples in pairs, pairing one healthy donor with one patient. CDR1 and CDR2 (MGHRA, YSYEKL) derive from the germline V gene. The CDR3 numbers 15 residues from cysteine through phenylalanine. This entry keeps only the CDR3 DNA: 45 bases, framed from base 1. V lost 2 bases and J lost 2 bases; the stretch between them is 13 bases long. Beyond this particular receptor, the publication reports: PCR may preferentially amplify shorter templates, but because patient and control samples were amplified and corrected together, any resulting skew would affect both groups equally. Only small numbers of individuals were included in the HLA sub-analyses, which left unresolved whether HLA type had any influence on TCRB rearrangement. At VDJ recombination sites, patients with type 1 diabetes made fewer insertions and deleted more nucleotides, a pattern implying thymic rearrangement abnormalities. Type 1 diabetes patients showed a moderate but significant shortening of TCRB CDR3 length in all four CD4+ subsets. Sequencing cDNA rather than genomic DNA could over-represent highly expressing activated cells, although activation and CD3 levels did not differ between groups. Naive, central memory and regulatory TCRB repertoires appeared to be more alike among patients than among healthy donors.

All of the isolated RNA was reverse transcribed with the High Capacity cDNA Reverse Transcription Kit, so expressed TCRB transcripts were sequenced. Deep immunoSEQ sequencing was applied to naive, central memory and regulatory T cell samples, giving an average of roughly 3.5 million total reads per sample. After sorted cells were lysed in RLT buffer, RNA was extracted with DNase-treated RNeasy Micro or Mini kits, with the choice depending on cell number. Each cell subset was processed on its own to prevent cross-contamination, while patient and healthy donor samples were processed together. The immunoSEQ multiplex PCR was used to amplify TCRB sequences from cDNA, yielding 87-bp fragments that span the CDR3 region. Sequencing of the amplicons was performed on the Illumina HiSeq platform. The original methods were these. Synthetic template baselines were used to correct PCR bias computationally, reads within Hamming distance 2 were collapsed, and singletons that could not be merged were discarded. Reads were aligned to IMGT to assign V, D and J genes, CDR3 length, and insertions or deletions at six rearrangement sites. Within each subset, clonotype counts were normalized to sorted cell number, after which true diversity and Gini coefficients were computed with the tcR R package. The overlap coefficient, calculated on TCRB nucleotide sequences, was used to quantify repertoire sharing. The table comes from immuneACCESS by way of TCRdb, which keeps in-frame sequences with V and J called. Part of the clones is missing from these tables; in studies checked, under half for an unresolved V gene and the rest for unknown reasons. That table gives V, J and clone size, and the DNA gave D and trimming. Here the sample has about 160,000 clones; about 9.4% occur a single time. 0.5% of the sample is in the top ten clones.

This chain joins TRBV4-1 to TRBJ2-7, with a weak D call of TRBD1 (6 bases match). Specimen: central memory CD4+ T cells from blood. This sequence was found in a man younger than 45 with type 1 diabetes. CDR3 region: CASSQSMTGTYEQYF. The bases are TGCGCCAGCAGCCAATCTATGACAGGAACCTACGAGCAGTACTTC.